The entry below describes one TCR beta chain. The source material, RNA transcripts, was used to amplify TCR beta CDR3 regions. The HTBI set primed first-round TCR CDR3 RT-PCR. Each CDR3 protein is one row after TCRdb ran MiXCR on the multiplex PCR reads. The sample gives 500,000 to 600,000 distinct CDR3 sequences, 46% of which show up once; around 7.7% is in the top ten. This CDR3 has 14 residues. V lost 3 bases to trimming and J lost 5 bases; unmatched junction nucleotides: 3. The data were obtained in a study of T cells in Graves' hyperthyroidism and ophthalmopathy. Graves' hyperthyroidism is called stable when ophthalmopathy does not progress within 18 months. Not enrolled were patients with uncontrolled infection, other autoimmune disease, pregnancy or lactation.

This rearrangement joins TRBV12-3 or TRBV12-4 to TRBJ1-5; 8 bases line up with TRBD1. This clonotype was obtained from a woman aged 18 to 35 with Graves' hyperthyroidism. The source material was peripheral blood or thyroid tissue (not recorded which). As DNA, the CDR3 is TGTGCCAGCAGTTTTCGGACAGGGTATCAGCCCCAGCATTTT. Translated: CASSFRTGYQPQHF.